A selection of T cell receptor beta chains follows, all from one sample in a study of response to subunit inactivated influenza vaccine. TCRdb used MiXCR to reprocess the RT-PCR reads, holding one entry per CDR3 protein. The profile covers hundreds of thousands of distinct CDR3 sequences, with around 16% appearing a single time and around 10% taken by the ten largest. This specimen was PBMCs from blood, taken about 13 days after vaccination. These receptor sequences come from a middle-aged man who received an inactivated influenza vaccine. Each CDR3 is given with its conserved first and last residue. D genes are given only for firm matches. Expanded clones get a size class; other rows say once, few or many, or leave the size out.

D	V	J	size	CDR3	DNA
TRBD2	TRBV7-2	TRBJ2-7	many	CASSLVGGAYEQYF	TGTGCCAGCAGCTTAGTCGGGGGGGCTTACGAGCAGTACTTC
NA	TRBV18	TRBJ2-3	many	CASSPVRDTQYF	TGTGCCAGCTCACCAGTGCGAGATACGCAGTATTTT
TRBD2	TRBV6-2/TRBV6-3	TRBJ2-3	many	CASIRGGLADTQYF	TGTGCCAGCATCCGGGGGGGCCTCGCAGATACGCAGTATTTT
NA	TRBV20-1	TRBJ2-7	NA	CSASVGTGEQYF	TGCAGTGCTAGCGTAGGGACTGGCGAGCAGTACTTC
NA	TRBV29-1	TRBJ2-5	few	CSVDVRAQETQYF	TGCAGCGTTGACGTCAGGGCTCAAGAGACCCAGTACTTC
TRBD1	TRBV12-3/TRBV12-4	TRBJ1-5	few	CASRDGTGDFQPQHF	TGTGCCAGCAGGGACGGGACAGGGGACTTTCAGCCCCAGCATTTT
TRBD1	TRBV20-1	TRBJ1-6	few	CSARDRASGNSPLHF	TGCAGTGCTAGGGACAGGGCTTCGGGAAATTCACCCCTCCACTTT
TRBD2	TRBV28	TRBJ2-7	NA	CASSLQGTSGSSYEQYF	TGTGCCAGCAGTTTACAAGGGACTAGCGGAAGCTCCTACGAGCAGTACTTC
TRBD1	TRBV7-8	TRBJ1-1	few	CASSLSSLKDRVGFF	TGTGCCAGCAGCTTAAGTTCTCTAAAGGACAGGGTTGGTTTCTTT
NA	TRBV7-3	TRBJ2-5	once	CASSLTGFLQETQYF	TGTGCCAGCAGCTTAACAGGGTTCCTTCAAGAGACCCAGTACTTC
NA	TRBV6-5	TRBJ2-7	NA	CASSYGWATYSVEQYF	TGTGCCAGCAGTTACGGGTGGGCCACTTATTCCGTCGAGCAGTACTTC